A selection of T cell receptor beta chains follows, all from one sample in a study of T cell responses to AZD1222 COVID-19 vaccine. Assay: immunoSEQ multiplex PCR; the TCRdb copy retains only in-frame clones and omits some. The data contain over 110,000 clones, 85% to 90% of them singletons. The sequenced sample was peripheral blood, obtained 28 days after the second AZD1222 dose. The receptors derive from an adult who received the AZD1222 COVID-19 vaccine. CDR3s include the opening cysteine and the closing phenylalanine or tryptophan. Fields, in order: clone size, J gene, D gene, V gene, CDR3 length, CDR3 protein, CDR3 DNA. A D gene is named only where the DNA matches it firmly. The listing skips clone size in some rows; elsewhere it reads once, few, many or a size class.

NA | TRBJ2-4 | NA | TRBV11-2 | 14 | CASSSGLAKNIQYF | TGTGCCAGCAGCTCGGGACTAGCCAAAAACATTCAGTACTTC
NA | TRBJ1-1 | NA | TRBV6-5 | 15 | CASSYSKGKDTEAFF | TGTGCCAGCAGTTACTCGAAGGGGAAAGACACTGAAGCTTTCTTT
NA | TRBJ2-3 | NA | TRBV2 | 14 | CASSETGHTDTQYF | TGTGCCAGCAGTGAAACCGGCCACACAGATACGCAGTATTTT
once | TRBJ2-3 | TRBD2 | TRBV6-2/TRBV6-3 | 17 | CASSYSVGGRWADTQYF | TGTGCCAGCAGTTACTCGGTTGGCGGGAGATGGGCAGATACGCAGTATTTT
NA | TRBJ1-4 | NA | TRBV7-9 | 16 | CASSLALGATNEKLFF | TGTGCCAGCAGCTTAGCGCTGGGGGCAACTAATGAAAAACTGTTTTTT
NA | TRBJ2-2 | TRBD2 | TRBV12-5 | 15 | CASGLGLADTGELFF | TGTGCTAGTGGTTTGGGACTAGCGGACACCGGGGAGCTGTTTTTT
NA | TRBJ2-7 | TRBD2 | TRBV5-1 | 15 | CASSFGIGLGYEQYF | TGCGCCAGCAGCTTTGGGATCGGACTAGGGTACGAGCAGTACTTC
NA | TRBJ1-2 | NA | TRBV18 | 13 | CASSPQDHYGYTF | TGTGCCAGCTCACCACAGGATCACTATGGCTACACCTTC
few | TRBJ2-7 | NA | TRBV10-3 | 15 | CAISVGRDLFYEQYF | TGTGCCATCAGTGTGGGACGGGATCTTTTCTACGAGCAGTACTTC
NA | TRBJ1-1 | TRBD1 | TRBV6-2/TRBV6-3 | 15 | CASSYTVDRGGRAFF | TGTGCCAGCAGTTATACTGTCGACAGGGGGGGCCGAGCTTTCTTT
NA | TRBJ1-5 | TRBD1 | TRBV18 | 14 | CASSPSGQNQPQHF | TGTGCCAGCTCACCGTCGGGACAGAATCAGCCCCAGCATTTT
NA | TRBJ2-7 | NA | TRBV11-2 | 13 | CASSPPGPYEQYF | TGTGCCAGCAGCCCGCCGGGGCCCTACGAGCAGTACTTC
NA | TRBJ1-6 | TRBD1 | TRBV19 | 15 | CASSLDRAGNSPLHF | TGTGCCAGTAGTTTGGACAGGGCGGGCAATTCACCCCTCCACTTT
NA | TRBJ2-2 | TRBD2 | TRBV5-4 | 17 | CASSTRPSGGRTGELFF | TGTGCCAGCAGCACGCGTCCTAGCGGGGGCCGCACCGGGGAGCTGTTTTTT
NA | TRBJ1-6 | NA | TRBV6-6 | 12 | CASSYYGVQLHF | TGTGCCAGCAGTTACTACGGGGTACAGCTCCACTTT
NA | TRBJ1-2 | NA | TRBV11-2 | 19 | CASSSRRSPYGSSGYGYTF | TGTGCCAGCAGCTCCCGACGAAGCCCTTACGGTTCGTCGGGCTATGGCTACACCTTC
NA | TRBJ2-5 | NA | TRBV10-3 | 13 | CAISQKGLGTQYF | TGTGCCATCAGTCAGAAGGGCTTAGGGACCCAGTACTTC